The present T cell receptor beta chain was sequenced within a study of T cell repertoires in cytomegalovirus infection. The study's findings and limits: Clonotypes of TCR beta that were HLA-C-restricted and CMV-specific dominated the ex vivo response.

At least ten counts were recorded for this clonotype. Its antigen is not known. TCRdb used MiXCR to reprocess the reads, holding one entry per CDR3 protein. The top ten hold approximately 35% of the sample, which has around 130,000 distinct CDR3 sequences, 20% to 30% seen once. This CDR3 region has 14 residues. V lost 5 bases to trimming and J lost 7 bases, with 12 bases between them. Sequencing was performed on PBMCs, sequenced either directly or after in vitro stimulation (not recorded which). This chain connects TRBV12-3 or TRBV12-4 to TRBJ1-6; D perhaps matches TRBD1 (5 bases). This clonotype was sampled from a human donor in good health (CMV status not recorded). Some clones in this sample may be carry-over from other donors' samples. The CDR3 region has the DNA TGTGCCAGCAGTAAAAGGGACCAAAATTCACCCCTCCACTTT. As protein: CASSKRDQNSPLHF.